The source of this TCR beta chain is a study of blood T cell repertoires in COVID-19 (dated by TCRdb to between 2020 and 2021). As for the study more broadly: Samples from collaborators originated in the United States, Italy and Spain and spanned both the acute and convalescent phases of COVID-19. The sample metadata nearly always contained a de-identified subject ID, COVID-19 status, age in years and sex. HLA class I and class II types, where available, came from metadata supplied by the sample provider rather than from assay-based typing. Samples were obtained from the ongoing ImmuneRACE study (first 160 participants) and from over 1,000 subjects provided by 6 global collaborators. The material from the prospective study consisted of cDNA or gDNA derived from T cells, B-cell-depleted T cells, or PBMCs. The repertoires were released in a freely available public database intended as a resource for research on the immune response to SARS-CoV-2. Subjects who had been exposed to COVID-19, were actively infected with it, or had recovered from it provided the deeply sampled blood TCRbeta repertoires that made up the dataset.

What the study reported, not specific to this receptor: Clinical and demographic metadata were provided uncurated, with the amount varying by source and participant.

From a lookup of the germline V gene, CDR1 and CDR2 are SGHTA and FQGNSA. From its cysteine to its phenylalanine, the CDR3 spans 16 amino acids. Only the CDR3 DNA stays, 48 bases, in frame from base 1. Cut back by 2 bases and 4 bases, the V and J ends lie 17 bases apart. The immunoSEQ Assay, a bias-controlled multiplex PCR, was used to amplify TCRbeta CDR3 regions from genomic DNA. The published analysis was carried out like this. Within the assay, amplification of reference gene primers was used to estimate how many nucleated cells each sample contained. Sequence reads were collapsed and filtered to measure the absolute abundance of every unique TCRbeta CDR3 rearrangement. Productive Simpson clonality was computed per sample as the square root of Simpson's diversity index over productive rearrangements. TCRdb took over this immuneACCESS table, retaining in-frame rearrangements with V and J assigned. Such tables are incomplete; in checked studies, under half of the missing clones stem from an unresolved V gene, and the remainder is unexplained. That table gives V, J and clone size, and the DNA gave D and trimming. Counted in this sample were tens of thousands of clones; roughly 84% of them appeared once. The ten most abundant clones make up 3.5% to 4% of the sample.

Each collaborating institution followed its own protocols to collect whole blood in K2EDTA tubes. Collaborator samples were shipped for TCRbeta analysis as frozen whole blood, isolated PBMCs, or DNA extracted from either sample type. Worth noting for this clone: The clone's antigen remains unknown. No per-base quality is available; no much larger clone lies one base away.

The sequence is built from TRBV7-2 and TRBJ1-2; matching of 6 bases hints at TRBD1 as the D gene. The sequenced material came from peripheral blood. The receptor was isolated from a man in his 70s with acute or convalescent COVID-19. Here is the DNA: TGTGCCAGCAGCTTAAAAGGGGGGGAGTGGGGCTATGGCTACACCTTC. This translates into CASSLKGGEWGYGYTF.